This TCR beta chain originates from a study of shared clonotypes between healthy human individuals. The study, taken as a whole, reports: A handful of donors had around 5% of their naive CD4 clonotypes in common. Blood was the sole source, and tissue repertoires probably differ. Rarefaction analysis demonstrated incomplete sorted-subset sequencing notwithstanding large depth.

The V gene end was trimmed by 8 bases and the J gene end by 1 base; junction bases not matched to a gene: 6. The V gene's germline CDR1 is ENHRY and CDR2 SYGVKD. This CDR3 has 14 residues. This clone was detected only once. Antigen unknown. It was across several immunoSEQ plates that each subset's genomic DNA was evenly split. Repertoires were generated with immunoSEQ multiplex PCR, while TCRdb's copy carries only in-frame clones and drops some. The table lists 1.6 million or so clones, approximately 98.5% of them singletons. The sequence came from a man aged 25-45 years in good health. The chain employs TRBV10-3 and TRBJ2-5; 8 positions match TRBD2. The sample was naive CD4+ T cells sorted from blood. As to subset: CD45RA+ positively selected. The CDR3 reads CAIGGLGAQETQYF. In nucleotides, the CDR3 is TGTGCCATCGGGGGACTAGGGGCCCAAGAGACCCAGTACTTC.